This T cell receptor (beta chain) was documented in a study of control samples from healthy donors and cancer patients. This CDR3 is 13 amino acids long. Germline loops: CDR1 MGHDK, CDR2 SYGVNS. V lost 8 bases to trimming and J lost 2 bases, with 9 bases between them. Data came from immunoSEQ multiplex PCR; TCRdb stores just in-frame clones and leaves some out. The sample lists some 140,000 clones; about nine tenths were seen once. What was sequenced was blood. The chain recombines TRBV25-1 with TRBJ2-2; possibly TRBD1 for D (6 bases). This TCR came from a woman aged 30 to 39 in good health. The CDR3 protein is CASPGQNTGELFF. The CDR3, as DNA: TGTGCCAGCCCGGGACAAAACACCGGGGAGCTGTTTTTT.